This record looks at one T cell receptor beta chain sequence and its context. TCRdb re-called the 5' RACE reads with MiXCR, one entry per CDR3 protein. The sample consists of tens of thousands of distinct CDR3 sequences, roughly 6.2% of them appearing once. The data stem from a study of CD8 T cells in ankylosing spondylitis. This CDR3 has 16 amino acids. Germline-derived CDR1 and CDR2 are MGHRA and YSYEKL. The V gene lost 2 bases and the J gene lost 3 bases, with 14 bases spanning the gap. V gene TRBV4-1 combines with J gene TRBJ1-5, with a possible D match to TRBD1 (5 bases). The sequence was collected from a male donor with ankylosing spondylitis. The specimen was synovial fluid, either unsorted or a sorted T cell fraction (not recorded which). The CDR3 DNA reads TGCGCCAGCAGCCAAACGACCGGGACTAACAATCAGCCCCAGCATTTT. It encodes CASSQTTGTNNQPQHF.